This T cell receptor (beta chain) comes out of a study of identifying expanded T cells in peripheral blood. Looked up from germline, CDR1 is SGHRS and CDR2 is YFSETQ. V lost 3 bases to trimming and J lost 7 bases; unmatched junction nucleotides: 8. The CDR3 consists of 14 residues. Data came from immunoSEQ multiplex PCR; TCRdb stores just in-frame clones and leaves some out. The sample contains fewer than 60,000 clones, 82% of which appear only once. No infections or other immune events were documented during collection. As concerns this clone: Its antigen is unidentified.

The study's findings and limits: Two-week clone count variance significantly increased as total template count grew. Technical replicates showed approximately 1.2 changed clones; about two weeks approximately 15; four weeks 19.

The V call is TRBV5-1, the J call TRBJ1-2; 8 bases map to TRBD1. The sequence came from a person aged 18-70 years in good health. Source material: blood. Here the CDR3 reads CASSSLDRGGGYTF. The CDR3 DNA sequence: TGCGCCAGCAGCTCACTAGACAGGGGCGGTGGCTACACCTTC.